The subject of this entry is one T cell receptor beta chain. Its cognate antigen is unknown. These data belong to a study of STAT3 mutations in large granular lymphocyte leukemia. About the study: Among longitudinally sequenced T-LGLL patients, roughly half had canonical activating STAT3 mutations detected.

Whole-study findings and limits: TCR clonotype switching after therapy occurred in about 35% of the 18 patients. Clonal expansion was inferred from samples taken at other timepoints. At least one immunodominant TCR beta clonotype appeared in every T-cell large granular lymphocyte leukemia patient.

With 5 bases clipped from V and 1 base from J, the junction kept 4 bases outside the gene matches. This CDR3 contains 15 residues. The germline V gene encodes CDR1 MNHEY and CDR2 SVGAGI. Tens of thousands of productive templates were obtained per sample on average. The protocol was immunoSEQ multiplex PCR, while the TCRdb copy is restricted to in-frame clones and leaves out a portion. The profile covers about 16,000 clones, with 70% to 90% appearing a single time and around 9% taken by the ten largest. The V gene is TRBV6-5, the J gene TRBJ2-1, with TRBD2 identical over 8 bases. The origin of this receptor is a man between 50 and 59 years old with T-cell large granular lymphocyte leukemia. Some clones in this sample may be carry-over from other donors' samples. The sequencing input was peripheral blood mononuclear cells. The CDR3 nucleotides are TGTGCCAGCAGTAAACTAGCGGTTTCCTACAATGAGCAGTTCTTC. This gives the protein CASSKLAVSYNEQFF.